The T cell receptor (beta chain) described here comes from a study of cytomegalovirus exposure and HLA in healthy donors. This clone was seen only a few times. The ends lost 10 bases at V and 5 bases at J; junction bases unmatched: 4. CDR1 is MNHEY, CDR2 SVGAGI, per germline. This CDR3 has 13 residues. Sequencing was performed with immunoSEQ multiplex PCR; in TCRdb, only in-frame clones are kept and a portion is missing. The table lists around 400,000 clones, around 86% of them singletons. The V gene is TRBV6-5, the J gene TRBJ2-2, with 10 bases matching TRBD1. The receptor was isolated from a woman younger than 30 in good health and CMV-seronegative. Sequencing was performed on PBMCs. The CDR3, as DNA: TGTGCCATCGGGACAGGGGAGACCGGGGAGCTGTTTTTT. As protein: CAIGTGETGELFF.